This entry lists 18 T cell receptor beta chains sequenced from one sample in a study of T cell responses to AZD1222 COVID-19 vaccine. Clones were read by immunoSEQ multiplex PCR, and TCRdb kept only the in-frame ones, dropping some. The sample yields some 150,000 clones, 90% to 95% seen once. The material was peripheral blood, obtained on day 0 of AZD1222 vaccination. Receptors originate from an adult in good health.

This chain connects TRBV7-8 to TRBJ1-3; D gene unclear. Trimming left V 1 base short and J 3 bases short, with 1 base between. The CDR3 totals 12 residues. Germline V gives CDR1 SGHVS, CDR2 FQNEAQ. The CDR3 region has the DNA TGTGCCAGCAGCTTAGATGGAAACACCATATATTTT. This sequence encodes CASSLDGNTIYF. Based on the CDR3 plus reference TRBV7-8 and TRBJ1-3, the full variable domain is GAGVSQSPRYKVAKRGQDVALRCDPISGHVSLFWYQQALGQGPEFLTYFQNEAQLDKSGLPSDRFFAERPEGSVSTLKIQRTQQEDSAVYLCASSLDGNTIYFGEGSWLTVV.

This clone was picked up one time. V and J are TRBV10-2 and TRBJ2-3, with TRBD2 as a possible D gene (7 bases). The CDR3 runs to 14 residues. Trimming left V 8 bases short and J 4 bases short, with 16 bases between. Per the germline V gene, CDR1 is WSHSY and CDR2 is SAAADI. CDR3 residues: CASVRGGLSDTQYF. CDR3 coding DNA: TGCGCCAGCGTGAGGGGGGGCCTCTCAGATACGCAGTATTTT.

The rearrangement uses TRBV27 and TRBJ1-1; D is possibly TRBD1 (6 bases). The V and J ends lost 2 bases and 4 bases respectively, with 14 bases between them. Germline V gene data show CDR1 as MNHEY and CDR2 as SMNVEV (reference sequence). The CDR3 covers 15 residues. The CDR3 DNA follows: TGTGCCAGCAGTTTAAACAGGGCCTCCTTCACTGAAGCTTTCTTT. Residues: CASSLNRASFTEAFF.

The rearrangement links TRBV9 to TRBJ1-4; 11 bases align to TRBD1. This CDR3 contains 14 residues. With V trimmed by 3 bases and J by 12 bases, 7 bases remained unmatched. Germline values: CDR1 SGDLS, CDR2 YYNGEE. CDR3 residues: CASSARTGGSELFF. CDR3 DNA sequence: TGTGCCAGCAGCGCCAGGACAGGGGGCTCGGAACTGTTTTTT.

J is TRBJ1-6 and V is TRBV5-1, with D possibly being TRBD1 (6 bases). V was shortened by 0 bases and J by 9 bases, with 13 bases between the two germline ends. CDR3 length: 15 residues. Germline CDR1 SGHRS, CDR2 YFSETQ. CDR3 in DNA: TGCGCCAGCAGCTTGGAAGGGCAGGGGATTTCACCCCTCCACTTT. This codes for CASSLEGQGISPLHF.

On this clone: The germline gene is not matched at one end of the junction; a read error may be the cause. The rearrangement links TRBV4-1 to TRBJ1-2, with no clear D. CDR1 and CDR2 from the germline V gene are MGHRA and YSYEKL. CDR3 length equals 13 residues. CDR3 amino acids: CAGRQPGSWGYTF. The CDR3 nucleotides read TGCGCCGGCAGGCAACCGGGGTCTTGGGGCTACACCTTC.

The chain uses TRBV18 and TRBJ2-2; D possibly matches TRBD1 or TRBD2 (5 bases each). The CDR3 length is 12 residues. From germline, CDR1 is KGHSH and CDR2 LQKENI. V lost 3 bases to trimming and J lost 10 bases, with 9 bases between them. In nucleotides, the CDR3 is TGTGCCAGCTCACCCCCCGGGACGGAGCTGTTTTTT. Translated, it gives CASSPPGTELFF.

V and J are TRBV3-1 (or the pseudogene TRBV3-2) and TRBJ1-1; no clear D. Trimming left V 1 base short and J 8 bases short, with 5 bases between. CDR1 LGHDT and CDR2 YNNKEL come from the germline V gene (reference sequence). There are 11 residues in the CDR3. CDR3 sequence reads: CASSQGAEAFF. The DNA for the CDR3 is TGTGCCAGCAGCCAAGGCGCAGAAGCTTTCTTT.

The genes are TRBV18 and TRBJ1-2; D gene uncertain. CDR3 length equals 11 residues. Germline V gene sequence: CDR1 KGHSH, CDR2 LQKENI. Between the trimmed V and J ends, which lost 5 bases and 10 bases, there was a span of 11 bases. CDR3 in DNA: TGTGCCAGCTCAGAGGAGTTCCTCTACACCTTC. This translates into CASSEEFLYTF.

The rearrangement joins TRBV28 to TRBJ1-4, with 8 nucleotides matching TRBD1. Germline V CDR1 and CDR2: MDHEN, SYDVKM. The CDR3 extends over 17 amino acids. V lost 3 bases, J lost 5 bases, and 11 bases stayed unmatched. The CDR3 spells CASSFALTGVGNEKLFF. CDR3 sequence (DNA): TGTGCCAGCAGTTTTGCCCTGACAGGGGTTGGGAATGAAAAACTGTTTTTT. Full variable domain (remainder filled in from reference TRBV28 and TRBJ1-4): DVKVTQSSRYLVKRTGEKVFLECVQDMDHENMFWYRQDPGLGLRLIYFSYDVKMKEKGDIPEGYSVSREKKERFSLILESASTNQTSMYLCASSFALTGVGNEKLFFGSGTQLSVL.

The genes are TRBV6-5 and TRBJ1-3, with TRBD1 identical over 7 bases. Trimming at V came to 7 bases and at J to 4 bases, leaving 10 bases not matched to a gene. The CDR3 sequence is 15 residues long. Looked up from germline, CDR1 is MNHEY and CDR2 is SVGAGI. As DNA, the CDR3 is TGTGCCAGCACATATATGACAGGGTCCGGAAACACCATATATTTT. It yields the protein CASTYMTGSGNTIYF.

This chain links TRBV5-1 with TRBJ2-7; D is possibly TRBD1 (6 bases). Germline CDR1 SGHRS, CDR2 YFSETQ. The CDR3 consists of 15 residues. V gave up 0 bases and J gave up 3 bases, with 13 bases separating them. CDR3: CASSLGTVRGYEQYF. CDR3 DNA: TGCGCCAGCAGCTTGGGGACAGTCAGGGGCTACGAGCAGTACTTC. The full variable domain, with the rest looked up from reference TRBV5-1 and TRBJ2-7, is KAGVTQTPRYLIKTRGQQVTLSCSPISGHRSVSWYQQTPGQGLQFLFEYFSETQRNKGNFPGRFSGRQFSNSRSEMNVSTLELGDSALYLCASSLGTVRGYEQYFGPGTRLTVT.

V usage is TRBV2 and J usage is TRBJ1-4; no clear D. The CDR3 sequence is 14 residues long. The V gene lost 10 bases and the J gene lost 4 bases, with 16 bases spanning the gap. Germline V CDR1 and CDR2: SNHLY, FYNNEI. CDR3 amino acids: CATQQVVGNEKLFF. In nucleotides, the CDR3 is TGTGCCACCCAGCAGGTGGTTGGTAATGAAAAACTGTTTTTT.

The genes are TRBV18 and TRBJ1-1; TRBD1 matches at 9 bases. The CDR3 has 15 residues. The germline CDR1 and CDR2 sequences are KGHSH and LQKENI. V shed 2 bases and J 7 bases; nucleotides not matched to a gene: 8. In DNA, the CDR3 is TGTGCCAGCTCACCAAATAGTGACAGGGGGTATGAAGCTTTCTTT. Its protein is CASSPNSDRGYEAFF.

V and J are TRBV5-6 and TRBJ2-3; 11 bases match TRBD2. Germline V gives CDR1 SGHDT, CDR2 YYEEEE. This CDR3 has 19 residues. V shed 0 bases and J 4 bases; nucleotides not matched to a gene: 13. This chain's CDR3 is CASSLEWLAGGGGADTQYF. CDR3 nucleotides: TGTGCCAGCAGCTTGGAGTGGCTAGCGGGGGGCGGAGGGGCAGATACGCAGTATTTT.

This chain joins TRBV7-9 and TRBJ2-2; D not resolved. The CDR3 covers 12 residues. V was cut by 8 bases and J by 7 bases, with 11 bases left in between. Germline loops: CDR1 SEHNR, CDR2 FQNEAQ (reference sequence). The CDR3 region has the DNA TGTGCCAGCGCGAAGAGTGGCGGGGAGCTGTTTTTT. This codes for CASAKSGGELFF. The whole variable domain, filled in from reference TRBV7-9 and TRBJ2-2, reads DTGVSQNPRHKITKRGQNVTFRCDPISEHNRLYWYRQTLGQGPEFLTYFQNEAQLEKSRLLSDRFSAERPKGSFSTLEIQRTEQGDSAMYLCASAKSGGELFFGEGSRLTVL.

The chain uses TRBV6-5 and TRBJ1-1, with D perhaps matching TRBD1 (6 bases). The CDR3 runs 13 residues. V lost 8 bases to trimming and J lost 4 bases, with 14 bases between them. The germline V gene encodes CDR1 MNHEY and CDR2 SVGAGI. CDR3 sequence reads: CASLHRVFTEAFF. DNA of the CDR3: TGTGCCAGCTTACACAGGGTTTTCACTGAAGCTTTCTTT.

Here the CDR3 DNA reads TGCAGCGTTTCCGGACTTATTCGTCTCGATGAGCAGTTCTTC. It encodes CSVSGLIRLDEQFF. This chain uses TRBV29-1 with TRBJ2-1; D possibly corresponds to TRBD2 (5 bases). The V and J ends lost 5 bases and 8 bases respectively, with 19 bases between them. CDR1 is SQVTM and CDR2 is ANQGSEA in the germline V gene. The CDR3 extends over 14 amino acids.